A few counts support the clone carrying this TCR beta chain. The antigen is undetermined. This sample was included in a study of blood T cells in healthy people across ages. A sample-barcoded 5' primer and a J-beta primer mix were used in a second PCR of about 7 to 12 cycles. TCRdb reanalysed the 5' RACE reads using MiXCR and keeps one entry per CDR3 protein. The top ten clones hold approximately 11% of a sample with 1.6 million or so distinct CDR3 sequences, roughly a third of them seen once. General study results and limits: Older age went with lower TCR beta diversity per million T cells, in a roughly linear way.

CDR1 is DFQATT and CDR2 is SNEGSKA in the germline V gene (reference sequence). The CDR3 has 16 amino acids. This chain uses TRBV20-1 with TRBJ1-1; 7 bases line up with TRBD1. The sample consisted of blood. The receptor was derived from a woman aged 25 to 39 in good health. CDR3 residues: CRARQGLGGSNTEAFF. In nucleotides, the CDR3 is TGCAGGGCCAGACAGGGCCTTGGGGGTTCGAACACTGAAGCTTTCTTT.